One and the same sample provided the 14 T cell receptor beta chains below, sequenced in a study of shared clonotypes between healthy human individuals. Sequencing used immunoSEQ multiplex PCR; TCRdb keeps in-frame clones, though not all of them. The sample yields fewer than 400,000 clones, approximately 79% seen once. The sample comprised memory CD4+ T cells sorted from blood. Subset defined: CD45RA-negative fraction. The receptors derive from a man aged 25-45 years in good health.

The chain employs TRBV19 and TRBJ1-5; possibly TRBD1 for D (6 bases). Germline values: CDR1 LNHDA, CDR2 SQIVND (reference sequence). V was cut by 0 bases and J by 0 bases, with 15 bases left in between. This CDR3 contains 18 residues. CDR3 coding DNA: TGTGCCAGTAGTATAGACAGGGGCTGGATGAATAGCAATCAGCCCCAGCATTTT. This encodes CASSIDRGWMNSNQPQHF.

Comments on this clone: A far larger clone is one nucleotide away, so this likely arose from a read error. Other DNA sequences from this sample encode an identical CDR3 as well. This chain uses TRBV11-2 with TRBJ2-7; D uncertain. Germline V gives CDR1 SGHAT, CDR2 FQNNGV. The V gene lost 3 bases and the J gene lost 4 bases, with 4 bases spanning the gap. The CDR3 loop spans 11 amino acids. The CDR3, as DNA: TGTGCCAGCAGCTTGAGATACGAGCAGTACTTC. Translated: CASSLRYEQYF. Based on the CDR3 plus reference TRBV11-2 and TRBJ2-7, the full variable domain is EAGVAQSPRYKIIEKRQSVAFWCNPISGHATLYWYQQILGQGPKLLIQFQNNGVVDDSQLPKDRFSAERLKGVDSTLKIQPAKLEDSAVYLCASSLRYEQYFGPGTRLTVT.

The chain combines TRBV29-1 with TRBJ1-2; D is perhaps TRBD1 (6 bases). Deletions cut 4 bases from V and 5 bases from J, with 11 bases between. Germline loops: CDR1 SQVTM, CDR2 ANQGSEA. The CDR3 has 12 residues. The CDR3 loop is CSVAEGQYGYTF. CDR3 sequence (DNA): TGCAGCGTTGCAGAAGGACAGTATGGCTACACCTTC.

In its sample, this clone was seen once. The chain recombines TRBV7-6 with TRBJ2-7; D is perhaps TRBD1 or TRBD2 (5 bases each). Germline V gene lookup returns CDR1 SGHVS and CDR2 FNYEAQ. This CDR3 region has 13 residues. V was trimmed by 1 base and J by 4 bases, leaving 8 bases between them. CDR3: CASSLVGEYEQYF. DNA of the CDR3: TGTGCCAGCAGCTTAGTAGGGGAGTACGAGCAGTACTTC.

The chain recombines TRBV27 with TRBJ1-1; D is unresolved. CDR1 is MNHEY and CDR2 is SMNVEV in the germline V gene (reference sequence). V lost 2 bases, J lost 3 bases, and 7 bases lay in between. The CDR3 spans 13 residues. The chain's CDR3 is CASSLIRDTEAFF. The DNA for the CDR3 is TGTGCCAGCAGTTTAATTCGTGACACTGAAGCTTTCTTT.

The V call is TRBV10-3, the J call TRBJ2-3; TRBD1 agrees at 11 bases. V lost 11 bases to trimming and J lost 4 bases; unmatched junction nucleotides: 8. There are 14 residues in the CDR3. Germline loops: CDR1 ENHRY, CDR2 SYGVKD. The CDR3 sequence: CAGRTGGMPDTQYF. CDR3 bases: TGTGCCGGGAGGACAGGGGGCATGCCAGATACGCAGTATTTT.

This chain uses TRBV19 with TRBJ1-2; possibly TRBD1 for D (5 bases). Germline V gene data show CDR1 as LNHDA and CDR2 as SQIVND (reference sequence). This CDR3 spans 14 amino acids. V lost 9 bases and J lost 4, with 18 bases in between. The DNA of the CDR3 is TGTGCCAGCTCACACAGGACCCTCTTCTATGGCTACACCTTC. This translates into CASSHRTLFYGYTF. Full variable domain (rest looked up from reference TRBV19 and TRBJ1-2): DGGITQSPKYLFRKEGQNVTLSCEQNLNHDAMYWYRQDPGQGLRLIYYSQIVNDFQKGDIAEGYSVSREKKESFPLTVTSAQKNPTAFYLCASSHRTLFYGYTFGSGTRLTVV.

Of note for this clone: This CDR3 is also generated by other DNA sequences in the sample. The V and J genes are TRBV5-1 and TRBJ1-4; D unresolved. The CDR3 extends over 14 amino acids. Per germline, CDR1 SGHRS and CDR2 YFSETQ. V was pared by 4 bases and J by 3 bases, with 10 bases between. The CDR3 DNA follows: TGCGCCAGCAGCCTAACCGGCTCTAATGAAAAACTGTTTTTT. It specifies CASSLTGSNEKLFF.

The chain links TRBV4-1 to TRBJ2-5, with D perhaps matching TRBD2 (5 bases). Germline V lookup: CDR1 MGHRA, CDR2 YSYEKL. Trimming took 4 bases from V and 3 from J, leaving 15 bases between them. The CDR3 extends over 15 amino acids. The CDR3 loop is CASSPWNMEEETQYF. The CDR3 nucleotides read TGCGCCAGCAGCCCGTGGAATATGGAGGAAGAGACCCAGTACTTC.

CDR3 DNA sequence: TGCGCCAGCAGCCGGGCGGATCCCTCTGGGGCCAACGTCCTGACTTTC. Protein sequence: CASSRADPSGANVLTF. This sequence joins TRBV4-1 and TRBJ2-6; D is unresolved. The V and J ends lost 4 bases and 0 bases respectively, with 10 bases between them. The CDR3 extends over 16 amino acids. The germline V gene has CDR1 MGHRA and CDR2 YSYEKL.

At least ten counts were recorded for this clone. This chain connects TRBV27 to TRBJ1-5; D remains unclear. This CDR3 is 12 amino acids long. CDR1 MNHEY and CDR2 SMNVEV come from the germline V gene (reference sequence). V was shortened by 1 base and J by 7 bases, with 5 bases between the two germline ends. CDR3 sequence reads: CASSLFGQPQHF. DNA of the CDR3: TGTGCCAGCAGTTTATTTGGACAGCCCCAGCATTTT.

The genes are TRBV5-6 and TRBJ2-4, with TRBD2 identical over 8 bases. CDR3 length equals 17 residues. The V and J ends lost 4 bases and 7 bases, in that order; junction bases with no gene match: 16. Per germline, CDR1 SGHDT and CDR2 YYEEEE. The CDR3 DNA sequence: TGTGCCAGCAGCCCACGACTAGCGAGCCAGCAAAGGAACATTCAGTACTTC. This codes for CASSPRLASQQRNIQYF.

This rearrangement joins TRBV10-3 to TRBJ1-4; 10 nucleotides agree with TRBD1. Germline-derived CDR1 and CDR2 are ENHRY and SYGVKD. The ends lost 2 bases at V and 7 bases at J; junction bases unmatched: 4. The length of the CDR3 is 15 residues. CDR3 nucleotide sequence: TGTGCCATCAGTGAGGGGACAGGGGCCCTTGAAAAACTGTTTTTT. Translated, it gives CAISEGTGALEKLFF.

About this clone: Compared with germline, one end of the junction differs, possibly owing to a read error. The chain combines TRBV7-7 with TRBJ2-1; TRBD2 agrees at 12 bases. Looked up from germline, CDR1 is SSHAT and CDR2 is FNYEAQ (reference sequence). This CDR3 spans 19 amino acids. CDR3 sequence: CASSRSPYRTSGTNNEQFF. The CDR3 DNA reads TGTGCTAGCAGCCGGAGTCCGTATAGGACTAGCGGGACTAACAATGAGCAGTTCTTC.